The 5 T cell receptor beta chains given below trace back to one sample, sequenced in a study of shared clonotypes between healthy human individuals. This table comes from immunoSEQ multiplex PCR, and its TCRdb copy is limited to in-frame clones, with some not included. The sample lists some 2.1 million clones, roughly 94% seen once, with 0.1% to 0.15% in the top ten. What was sequenced was naive CD4+ T cells sorted from blood. Documented subset: CD45RA+ positively selected. The receptor set was obtained from a man aged 18 to 30 in good health.

V is TRBV6-1 and J is TRBJ1-5; D perhaps matches TRBD1 (5 bases). The CDR3 length is 15 residues. V lost 2 bases, J lost 7 bases, and 15 bases lay in between. Germline CDR1 is MNHNS and CDR2 is SASEGT. The CDR3, as DNA: TGTGCCAGCAGTGAAAGGGCTATCGGGGCGCAGCCCCAGCATTTT. Translation gives CASSERAIGAQPQHF.

The chain recombines TRBV10-2 with TRBJ1-3; D not resolved. This CDR3 region has 16 residues. Trimming shortened V by 0 bases and J by 0 bases, and 9 bases separated the two germline ends. Germline CDR1 and CDR2: WSHSY and SAAADI. CDR3 DNA sequence: TGCGCCAGCAGTGAGTCGTATCGCCACTCTGGAAACACCATATATTTT. It is translated as CASSESYRHSGNTIYF.

This chain links TRBV28 with TRBJ2-2; 8 positions match TRBD2. Trimming at V came to 7 bases and at J to 6 bases, leaving 7 bases not matched to a gene. The length of the CDR3 is 14 residues. Per germline, CDR1 MDHEN and CDR2 SYDVKM. The CDR3 coding sequence is TGTGCCAGCAAAACTCCGGGGGGGCCCGGGGAGCTGTTTTTT. Translated, it gives CASKTPGGPGELFF.

The chain carries TRBV7-2 and TRBJ2-5; D may be TRBD2 (6 bases). CDR3 length equals 15 residues. CDR1 is SGHTA and CDR2 is FQGNSA in the germline V gene. V was clipped by 4 bases and J by 5 bases, with 17 bases between them. The CDR3 is CASSSSGAGYETQYF. The CDR3 region has the DNA TGTGCCAGCAGCTCCTCGGGAGCAGGCTACGAGACCCAGTACTTC.

This chain links TRBV6-5 with TRBJ2-7; no definite D call. From germline, CDR1 is MNHEY and CDR2 SVGAGI. Trimming removed 6 bases from V and 5 bases from J, with 8 bases in between. The length of the CDR3 is 11 residues. The CDR3 coding sequence is TGTGCCAGCAGGAGGATGGACGAGCAGTACTTC. Its translation: CASRRMDEQYF.